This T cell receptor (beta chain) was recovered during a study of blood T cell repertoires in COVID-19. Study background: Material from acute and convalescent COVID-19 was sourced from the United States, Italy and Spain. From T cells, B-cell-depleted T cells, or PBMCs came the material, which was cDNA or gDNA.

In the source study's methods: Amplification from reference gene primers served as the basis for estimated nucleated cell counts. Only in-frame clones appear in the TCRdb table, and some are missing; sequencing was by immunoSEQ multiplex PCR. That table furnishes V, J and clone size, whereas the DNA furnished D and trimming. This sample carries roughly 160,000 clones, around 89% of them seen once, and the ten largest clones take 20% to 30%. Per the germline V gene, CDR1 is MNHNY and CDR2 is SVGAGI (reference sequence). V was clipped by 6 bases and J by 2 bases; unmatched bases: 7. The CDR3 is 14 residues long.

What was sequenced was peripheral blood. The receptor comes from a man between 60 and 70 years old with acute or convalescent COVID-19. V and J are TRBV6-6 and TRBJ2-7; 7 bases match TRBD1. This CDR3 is CASRTGPGTYEQYF. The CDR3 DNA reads TGTGCCAGCAGGACAGGGCCAGGGACCTACGAGCAGTACTTC.